This TCR beta chain was documented in a study of vaccination and CD4 T cells after COVID-19. The Oncomine TCR Beta short-read assay was what sequenced the DNA obtained from cultured CD4+ T cells. TCRdb itself ran the PCR reads through MiXCR, one entry per CDR3 protein. The sample carries roughly 20,000 distinct CDR3 sequences, approximately 48% recorded once. Sample treatment: approximately 11-day PBMC culture with coronavirus spike peptide pools or control peptides (ViraFEST assay). In the ViraFEST assay, peptide-pool expansion preceded TCR sequencing of expanded clonotypes. On this clonotype itself: Antigen unknown.

The TCR comes from a human donor who had recovered from COVID-19. This specimen was CD4+ T cells from blood, cultured in vitro, taken after SARS-CoV-2 vaccination.

Here the CDR3 reads CASSSSEGSGRHETQYF. The CDR3 coding sequence is TGTGCCAGTAGTTCGTCCGAGGGTAGCGGGAGGCACGAGACCCAGTACTTC. The chain couples TRBV19 to TRBJ2-5, with TRBD2 identical over 10 bases. Germline CDR1 LNHDA, CDR2 SQIVND (reference sequence). Trimming at V came to 5 bases and at J to 5 bases, leaving 14 bases not matched to a gene. There are 17 residues in the CDR3.